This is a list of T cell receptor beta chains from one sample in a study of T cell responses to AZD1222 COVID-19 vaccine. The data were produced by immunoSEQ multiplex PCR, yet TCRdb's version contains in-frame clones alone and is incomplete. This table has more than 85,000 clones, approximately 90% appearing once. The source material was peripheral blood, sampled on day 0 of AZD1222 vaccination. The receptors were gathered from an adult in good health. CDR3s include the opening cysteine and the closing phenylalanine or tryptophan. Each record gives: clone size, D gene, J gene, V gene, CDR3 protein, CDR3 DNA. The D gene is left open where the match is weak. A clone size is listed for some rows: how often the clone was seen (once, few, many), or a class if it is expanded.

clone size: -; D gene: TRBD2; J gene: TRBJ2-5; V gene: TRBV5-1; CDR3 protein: CASRSSGGAYETQYF; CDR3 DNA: TGCGCCAGCAGGTCTAGCGGGGGGGCGTATGAGACCCAGTACTTC
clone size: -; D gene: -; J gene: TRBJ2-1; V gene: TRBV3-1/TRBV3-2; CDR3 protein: CASSQDQGPSEQFF; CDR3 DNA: TGTGCCAGCAGCCAAGATCAGGGCCCCTCGGAGCAGTTCTTC
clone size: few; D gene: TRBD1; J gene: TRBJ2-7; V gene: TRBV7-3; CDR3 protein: CASSVTGSGEQYF; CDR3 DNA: TGTGCCAGCAGCGTGACAGGGTCGGGAGAGCAGTACTTC
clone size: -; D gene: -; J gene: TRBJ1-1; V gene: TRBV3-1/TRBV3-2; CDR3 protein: CASSQDRGNEAFF; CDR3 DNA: TGTGCCAGCAGCCAAGATCGGGGAAATGAAGCTTTCTTT
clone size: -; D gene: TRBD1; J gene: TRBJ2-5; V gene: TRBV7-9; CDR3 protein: CASSLGQGTGQETQYF; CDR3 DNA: TGTGCCAGCAGCTTGGGACAGGGGACAGGGCAAGAGACCCAGTACTTC
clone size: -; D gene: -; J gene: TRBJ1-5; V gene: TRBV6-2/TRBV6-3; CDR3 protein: CASSYWPGTGSNQPQHF; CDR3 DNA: TGTGCCAGCAGTTACTGGCCAGGGACCGGTAGCAATCAGCCCCAGCATTTT
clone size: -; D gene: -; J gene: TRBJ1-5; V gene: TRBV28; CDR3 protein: CASSQGGQPQHF; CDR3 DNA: TGTGCCAGCAGTCAAGGGGGACAGCCCCAGCATTTT
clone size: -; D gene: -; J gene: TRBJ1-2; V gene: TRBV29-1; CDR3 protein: CSVEDAVGTGYTF; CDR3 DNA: TGCAGCGTTGAAGATGCAGTTGGCACGGGCTACACCTTC
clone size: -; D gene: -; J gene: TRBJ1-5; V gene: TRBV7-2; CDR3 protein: CASSPRGGQPQHF; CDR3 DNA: TGTGCCAGCAGCCCCAGGGGTGGTCAGCCCCAGCATTTT
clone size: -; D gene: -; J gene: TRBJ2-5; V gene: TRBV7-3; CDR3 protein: CASSLTGNQETQYF; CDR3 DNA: TGTGCCAGCAGCTTAACAGGGAATCAGGAGACCCAGTACTTC
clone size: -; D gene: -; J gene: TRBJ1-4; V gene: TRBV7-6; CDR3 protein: CASSNSVRDPNEKLFF; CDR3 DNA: TGTGCCAGCAGTAACTCCGTGAGGGATCCAAATGAAAAACTGTTTTTT
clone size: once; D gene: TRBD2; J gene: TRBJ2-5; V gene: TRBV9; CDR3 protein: CASSARGDYPQETQYF; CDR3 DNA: TGTGCCAGCAGCGCCCGAGGGGACTACCCTCAAGAGACCCAGTACTTC
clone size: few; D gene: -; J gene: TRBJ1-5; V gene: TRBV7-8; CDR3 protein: CASSPTERQPQHF; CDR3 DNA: TGTGCCAGCAGCCCCACGGAGAGGCAGCCCCAGCATTTT
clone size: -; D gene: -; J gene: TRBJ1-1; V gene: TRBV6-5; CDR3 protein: CASSPDTLNTEAFF; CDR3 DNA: TGTGCCAGCAGTCCGGACACCCTGAACACTGAAGCTTTCTTT
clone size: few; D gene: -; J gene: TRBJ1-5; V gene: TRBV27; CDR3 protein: CASSLSSRNQPQHF; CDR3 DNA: TGTGCCAGCAGTTTATCCAGCCGCAATCAGCCCCAGCATTTT
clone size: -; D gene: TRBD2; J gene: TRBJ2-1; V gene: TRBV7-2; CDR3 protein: CASSLAGVSYNEQFF; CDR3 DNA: TGTGCCAGCAGTTTAGCGGGAGTCTCCTACAATGAGCAGTTCTTC
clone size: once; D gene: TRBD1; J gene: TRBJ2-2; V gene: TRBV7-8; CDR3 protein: CASSLGQGNTGELFF; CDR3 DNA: TGTGCCAGCAGCTTAGGACAGGGGAACACCGGGGAGCTGTTTTTT
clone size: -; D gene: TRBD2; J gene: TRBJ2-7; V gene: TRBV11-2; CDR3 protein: CASSSTTSGGPRYEQYF; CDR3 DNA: TGTGCCAGCAGCTCAACGACTAGCGGGGGGCCCCGCTACGAGCAGTACTTC
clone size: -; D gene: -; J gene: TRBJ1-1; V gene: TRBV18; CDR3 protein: CASSPFEGVNTEAFF; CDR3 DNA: TGTGCCAGCTCACCATTCGAGGGTGTGAACACTGAAGCTTTCTTT
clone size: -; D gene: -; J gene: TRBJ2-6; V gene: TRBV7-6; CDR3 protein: CASSLMAGPLSGANVLTF; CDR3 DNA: TGTGCCAGCAGCTTAATGGCAGGTCCACTCTCTGGGGCCAACGTCCTGACTTTC
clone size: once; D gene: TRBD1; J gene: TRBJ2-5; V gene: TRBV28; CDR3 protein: CASRTGQSRETQYF; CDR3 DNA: TGTGCCAGCAGGACGGGACAGAGTAGAGAGACCCAGTACTTC
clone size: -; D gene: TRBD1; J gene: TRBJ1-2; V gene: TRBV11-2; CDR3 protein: CASSLATGSPYGYTF; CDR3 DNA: TGTGCCAGCAGCTTAGCGACAGGGAGTCCCTATGGCTACACCTTC